One TCR beta chain is described in this entry. Per the authors' pipeline: It was from reference gene primer amplification that nucleated cell counts were estimated. Assay used: immunoSEQ multiplex PCR; TCRdb lists only in-frame clones, some missing. Clonal size and the V and J genes are those of that table, whereas D and trimming came from the DNA. The table lists 59,000 or so clones, roughly 88% of them singletons. These data originate in a study of blood T cell repertoires in COVID-19. Sequencing was done on a sample of peripheral blood. The TCR was taken from a human donor in a cohort sampled during active COVID-19.

The CDR3 reads CASSTGGTIYF. CDR3 DNA sequence: TGTGCCAGCAGCACGGGGGGCACCATATATTTT. This chain joins TRBV7-8 and TRBJ1-3; perhaps TRBD1 as D (5 bases). This CDR3 region has 11 residues. Trimming shortened V by 5 bases and J by 9 bases, and 8 bases separated the two germline ends. The germline V gene has CDR1 SGHVS and CDR2 FQNEAQ. Variable domain in full (rest from reference TRBV7-8 and TRBJ1-3): GAGVSQSPRYKVAKRGQDVALRCDPISGHVSLFWYQQALGQGPEFLTYFQNEAQLDKSGLPSDRFFAERPEGSVSTLKIQRTQQEDSAVYLCASSTGGTIYFGEGSWLTVV.